Listed below are T cell receptor beta chains from one sample, sequenced in a study of T cells in Graves' hyperthyroidism and ophthalmopathy. TCRdb analysed the multiplex PCR reads with MiXCR anew, one entry per CDR3 protein. Of some 770,000 distinct CDR3 sequences detected, roughly 15% appear once; the ten largest clones hold under 9.5%. Sample: blood. These receptors all come from a man between 18 and 29 years old with Graves' hyperthyroidism. CDR3s include the opening cysteine and the closing phenylalanine or tryptophan. The order of the fields is V gene, J gene, CDR3 protein.

TRBV6-2/TRBV6-3	TRBJ2-2	CASSYSQSTGELFF
TRBV28	TRBJ2-3	CASSTIAGGSSTDTQYF
TRBV7-3	TRBJ2-5	CASSRTGSSKTQYF
TRBV10-3	TRBJ2-3	CAISESGSYTDTQYF
TRBV5-1	TRBJ2-3	CASSSGGFADTQYF
TRBV27	TRBJ2-7	CASRGTSANSYEQYF
TRBV2	TRBJ1-5	CASSDMGRQQPQHF
TRBV29-1	TRBJ2-7	CSVGNSYEQYF
TRBV29-1	TRBJ1-4	CSVGLVSTNEKLFF
TRBV6-1	TRBJ2-5	CATRGGQETQYF
TRBV9	TRBJ2-1	CASSSFGGENEQFF
TRBV28	TRBJ1-1	CASSPHDRGRTEAFF
TRBV24-1	TRBJ2-7	CATSDLDQGLASYEQYF
TRBV30	TRBJ1-4	CAWSIGDRGNEKLFF
TRBV12-3/TRBV12-4	TRBJ2-2	CASSLAEQGPNTGELFF
TRBV12-3/TRBV12-4	TRBJ1-1	CASSARDSEAFF
TRBV7-9	TRBJ2-7	CASSPGTGGLYEQYF
TRBV2	TRBJ2-7	CASIGQHYEQYF
TRBV12-3/TRBV12-4	TRBJ2-7	CASSLTGQPSDEQYF
TRBV14	TRBJ2-3	CASSLWTSGRGTDTQYF
TRBV18	TRBJ2-2	CASSSGVANTGELFF
TRBV18	TRBJ2-7	CASSPREHSYEQYF
TRBV27	TRBJ2-1	CASSASGDYNEQFF
TRBV19	TRBJ2-1	CASSIRGERFNEQFF
TRBV20-1	TRBJ1-5	CSASNPRGGQPQHF
TRBV9	TRBJ2-1	CASSTRDRGPGGYNEQFF
TRBV28	TRBJ2-5	CASSPLAGEETQYF
TRBV7-8	TRBJ2-1	CASSLWEAGANEQFF
TRBV25-1	TRBJ2-1	CASSELDEQFF
TRBV11-2	TRBJ2-2	CASSSQVEGRELFF
TRBV28	TRBJ2-1	CASSLWGSYNEQFF